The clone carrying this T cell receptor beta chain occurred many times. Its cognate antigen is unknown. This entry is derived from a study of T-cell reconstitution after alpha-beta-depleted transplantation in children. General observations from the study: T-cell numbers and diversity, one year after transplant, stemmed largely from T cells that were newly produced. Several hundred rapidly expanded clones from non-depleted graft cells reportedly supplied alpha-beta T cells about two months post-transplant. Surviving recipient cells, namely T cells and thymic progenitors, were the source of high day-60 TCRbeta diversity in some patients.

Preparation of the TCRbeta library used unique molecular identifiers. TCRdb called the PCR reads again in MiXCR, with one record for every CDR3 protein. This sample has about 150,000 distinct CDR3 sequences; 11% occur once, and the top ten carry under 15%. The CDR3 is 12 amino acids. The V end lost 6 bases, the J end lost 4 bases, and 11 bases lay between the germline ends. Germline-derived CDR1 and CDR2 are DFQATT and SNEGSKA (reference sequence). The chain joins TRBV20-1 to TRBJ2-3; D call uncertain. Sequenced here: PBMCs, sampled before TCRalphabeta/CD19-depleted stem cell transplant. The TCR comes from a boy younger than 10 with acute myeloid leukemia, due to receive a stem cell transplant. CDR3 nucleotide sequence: TGCAGTGCCCAAAGGGAATCAGATACGCAGTATTTT. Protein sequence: CSAQRESDTQYF.